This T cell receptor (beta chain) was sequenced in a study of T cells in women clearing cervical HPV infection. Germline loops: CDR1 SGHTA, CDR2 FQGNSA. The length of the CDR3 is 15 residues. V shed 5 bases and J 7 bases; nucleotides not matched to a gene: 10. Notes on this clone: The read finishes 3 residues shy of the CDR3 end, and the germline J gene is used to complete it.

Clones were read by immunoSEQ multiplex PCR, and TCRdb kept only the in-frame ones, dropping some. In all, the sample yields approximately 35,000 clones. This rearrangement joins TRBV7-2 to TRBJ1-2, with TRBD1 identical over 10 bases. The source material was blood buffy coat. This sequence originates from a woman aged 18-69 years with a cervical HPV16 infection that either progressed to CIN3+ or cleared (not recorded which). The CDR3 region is CASSPHGGQGLGYTF. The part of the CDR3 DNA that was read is TGTGCCAGCAGCCCGCATGGGGGACAGGGGCTTGGC.